A single sample gave rise to the 8 T cell receptor beta chains below, sequenced in a study of blood T cell repertoires in COVID-19. Method: immunoSEQ multiplex PCR; TCRdb's copy keeps in-frame clones and lacks some. The sample shows tens of thousands of clones, more than 70% of them seen only once. The sequenced sample was peripheral blood. These receptors were obtained from a man aged 55 to 70 with acute or convalescent COVID-19.

This sequence joins TRBV18 and TRBJ2-7, with TRBD2 matching over 10 bases. Germline-derived CDR1 and CDR2 are KGHSH and LQKENI. The CDR3 length is 15 residues. The trim removed 4 bases at V and 10 bases at J, leaving 13 bases unmatched. In nucleotides, the CDR3 is TGTGCCAGCTCACAAAGCGGGAGGGCCCGCCAGTTCCAGTACTTC. Its translation is CASSQSGRARQFQYF.

This clone was seen more than once but under ten times. CDR3 region: CASSPIWDRGREETQYF. The DNA for the CDR3 is TGTGCCAGCTCACCAATCTGGGACAGGGGGCGCGAGGAGACCCAGTACTTC. V gene TRBV18 combines with J gene TRBJ2-5, with 12 bases lining up with TRBD1. Germline CDR1 reads KGHSH; CDR2 reads LQKENI. This CDR3 has 17 residues. V shed 2 bases and J 5 bases; nucleotides not matched to a gene: 9.

The genes are TRBV11-2 and TRBJ2-1; 10 nucleotides agree with TRBD2. The CDR3 extends over 20 amino acids. Germline V lookup: CDR1 SGHAT, CDR2 FQNNGV. Trimming removed 0 bases from V and 0 bases from J; junction bases left unmatched: 11. The CDR3 nucleotides are TGTGCCAGCAGCTTAGATTGGGGACTAGCGCGTTCAAGCTCCTACAATGAGCAGTTCTTC. The encoded protein is CASSLDWGLARSSSYNEQFF.

The chain uses TRBV11-3 and TRBJ2-7, with TRBD2 as a possible D gene (6 bases). The CDR3 extends over 15 amino acids. Trimming took off 5 bases at V and 6 bases at J, with 20 bases between the two ends. Germline V lookup: CDR1 SGHNT, CDR2 YENEEA. The CDR3 sequence: CASSEAPGAGAEQYF. The CDR3 DNA sequence: TGTGCCAGCAGCGAAGCCCCGGGAGCGGGTGCCGAGCAGTACTTC.

The gene calls are TRBV7-2 and TRBJ2-1; 7 positions match TRBD2. Trimming took 7 bases from V and 5 from J; bases not matched to a gene: 11. Germline CDR1 reads SGHTA; CDR2 reads FQGNSA. The CDR3 totals 15 residues. The CDR3 region has the DNA TGTGCCAGCAAGCGGCGGGAGTTTGAAAACAATGAGCAGTTCTTC. Encoded protein: CASKRREFENNEQFF.

The chain is built from TRBV7-2 and TRBJ1-3, with 8 bases lining up with TRBD1. Germline V CDR1 and CDR2: SGHTA, FQGNSA. V was pared by 5 bases and J by 3 bases, with 6 bases of the junction left unmatched. The CDR3 consists of 15 residues. The CDR3 is CASSSTGGVGNTIYF. The CDR3 nucleotides are TGTGCCAGCAGCAGTACAGGGGGTGTTGGAAACACCATATATTTT.

The chain combines TRBV10-1 with TRBJ2-7, with 9 bases that match TRBD2. There are 16 residues in the CDR3. Germline lookup yields CDR1 WNHNN and CDR2 SYGVQD (reference sequence). The junction had 12 bases not matched to a gene; V was cut back by 3 bases and J by 6 bases. CDR3 bases: TGCGCCAGCAGTGATGGGGGGATAGCGGGAGAGGCCGAGCAGTACTTC. Amino acid sequence: CASSDGGIAGEAEQYF.

The chain recombines TRBV5-1 with TRBJ2-6; 10 bases map to TRBD1. The CDR3 is 19 residues long. CDR1 is SGHRS, CDR2 YFSETQ, per germline. V shed 2 bases and J 0 bases; nucleotides not matched to a gene: 8. The CDR3 region is CASSLGTGVISSGANVLTF. CDR3 bases: TGCGCCAGCAGCTTAGGGACAGGGGTTATTAGCTCTGGGGCCAACGTCCTGACTTTC.